The entry below describes one TCR beta chain. Its cognate antigen is unknown. This sample was taken from a study of PD-1 blockade in mismatch repair-deficient tumors. Study overall: Enrolled about 2012-2016, patients had progressing, pretreated mismatch repair-deficient cancers of 12 types. Study observations and caveats: After pembrolizumab, tumor-resident clones rose rapidly, then generally contracted before radiologic responses.

CDR1 SGDLS and CDR2 YYNGEE come from the germline V gene. The ends were cut back, 2 bases at V and 0 bases at J, with 6 bases in the middle. The CDR3 runs 14 residues. Only in-frame clones appear in the TCRdb table, and some are missing; sequencing was by immunoSEQ multiplex PCR. The table has 49,000 or so clones, over 70% seen once; the top ten hold roughly 8.7%. The specimen was peripheral blood, collected 20 weeks after starting pembrolizumab. This receptor was identified in an adult with mismatch repair-deficient cancer. This rearrangement joins TRBV9 to TRBJ1-3; D remains ambiguous. The chain's CDR3 is CASSVWGSGNTIYF. CDR3 bases: TGTGCCAGCAGCGTGTGGGGCTCTGGAAACACCATATATTTT.